This T cell receptor beta chain derives from a study of technical replicates of blood from several donors. Profiling relied on immunoSEQ multiplex PCR, and the TCRdb table lists in-frame clones only, not all of them. The profile covers 64,000 or so clones, with about 86% appearing a single time and less than 6.5% taken by the ten largest. The CDR3 is 14 amino acids. From germline, CDR1 is LNHDA and CDR2 SQIVND (reference sequence). The V gene lost 5 bases and the J gene lost 5 bases, with 15 bases spanning the gap. This clonotype was sampled from a human donor in good health. Some clones in this sample may be carry-over from other donors' samples. Sequencing was carried out using PBMCs. The chain recombines TRBV19 with TRBJ1-2; no reliable D call. The CDR3 reads CASSAPPRSYGYTF. Written as DNA, the CDR3 is TGTGCCAGTAGTGCCCCACCTAGGAGTTATGGCTACACCTTC.